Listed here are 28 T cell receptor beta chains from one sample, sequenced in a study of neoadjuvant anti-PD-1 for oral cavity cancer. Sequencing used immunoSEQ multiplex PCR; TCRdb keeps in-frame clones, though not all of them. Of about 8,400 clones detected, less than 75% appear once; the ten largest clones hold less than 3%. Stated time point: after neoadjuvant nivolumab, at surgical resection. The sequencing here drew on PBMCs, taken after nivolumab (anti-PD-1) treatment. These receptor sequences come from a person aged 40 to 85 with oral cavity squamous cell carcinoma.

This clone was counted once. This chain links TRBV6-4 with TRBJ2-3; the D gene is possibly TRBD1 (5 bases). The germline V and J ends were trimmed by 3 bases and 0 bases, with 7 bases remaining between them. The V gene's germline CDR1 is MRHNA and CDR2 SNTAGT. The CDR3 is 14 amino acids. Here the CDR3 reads CASSEGPSTDTQYF. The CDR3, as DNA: TGTGCCAGCAGTGAGGGGCCTAGCACAGATACGCAGTATTTT.

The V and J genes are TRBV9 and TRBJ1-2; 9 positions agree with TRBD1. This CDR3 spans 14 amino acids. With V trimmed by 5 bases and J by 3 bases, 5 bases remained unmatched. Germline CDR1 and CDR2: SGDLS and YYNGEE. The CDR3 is CASSSRTGDYGYTF. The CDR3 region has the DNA TGTGCCAGCAGTTCCCGGACAGGGGACTATGGCTACACCTTC. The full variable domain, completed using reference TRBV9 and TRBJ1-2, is DSGVTQTPKHLITATGQRVTLRCSPRSGDLSVYWYQQSLDQGLQFLIQYYNGEERAKGNILERFSAQQFPDLHSELNLSSLELGDSALYFCASSSRTGDYGYTFGSGTRLTVV.

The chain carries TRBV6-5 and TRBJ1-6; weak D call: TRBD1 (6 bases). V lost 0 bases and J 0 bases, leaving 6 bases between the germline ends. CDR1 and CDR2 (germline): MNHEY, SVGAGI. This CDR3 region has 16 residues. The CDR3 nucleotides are TGTGCCAGCAGTTACTCGGGACACTCCTATAATTCACCCCTCCACTTT. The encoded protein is CASSYSGHSYNSPLHF.

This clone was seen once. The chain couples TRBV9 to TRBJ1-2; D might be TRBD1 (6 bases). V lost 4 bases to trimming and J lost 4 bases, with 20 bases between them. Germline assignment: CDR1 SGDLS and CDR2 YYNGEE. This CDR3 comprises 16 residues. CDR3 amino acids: CASSPTHTQGSYGYTF. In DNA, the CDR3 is TGTGCCAGCAGCCCTACCCATACACAGGGCTCCTATGGCTACACCTTC.

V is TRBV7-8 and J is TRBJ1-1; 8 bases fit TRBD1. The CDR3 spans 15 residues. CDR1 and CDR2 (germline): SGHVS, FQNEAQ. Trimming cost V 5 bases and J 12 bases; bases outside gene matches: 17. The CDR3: CASSAQPGQAGPTFF. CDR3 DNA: TGTGCCAGCAGCGCCCAACCGGGACAGGCGGGGCCAACTTTCTTT.

CDR3: CASSFRSPPNSPLHF. The CDR3 region has the DNA TGTGCCAGCAGTTTTCGGTCACCACCCAATTCACCCCTCCACTTT. The chain uses TRBV28 and TRBJ1-6, with unresolved D. The length of the CDR3 is 15 residues. Per germline, CDR1 MDHEN and CDR2 SYDVKM. Trimming took off 3 bases at V and 7 bases at J, with 13 bases between the two ends.

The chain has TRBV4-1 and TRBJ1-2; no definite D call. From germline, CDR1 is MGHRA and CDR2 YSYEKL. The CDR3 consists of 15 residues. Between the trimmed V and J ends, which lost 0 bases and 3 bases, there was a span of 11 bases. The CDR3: CASSQDPMSYYGYTF. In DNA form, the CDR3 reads TGCGCCAGCAGCCAAGATCCTATGTCCTACTATGGCTACACCTTC.

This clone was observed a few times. In DNA form, the CDR3 reads TGTGCCAGCAGCCACCGGACAGGAGACACAGATCAGCCCCAGCATTTT. Amino acid sequence: CASSHRTGDTDQPQHF. The chain recombines TRBV7-9 with TRBJ1-5; 7 bases align to TRBD1. V lost 5 bases, J lost 5 bases, and 12 bases stayed unmatched. CDR3 length equals 16 residues. The germline gives CDR1 SEHNR, CDR2 FQNEAQ (reference sequence).

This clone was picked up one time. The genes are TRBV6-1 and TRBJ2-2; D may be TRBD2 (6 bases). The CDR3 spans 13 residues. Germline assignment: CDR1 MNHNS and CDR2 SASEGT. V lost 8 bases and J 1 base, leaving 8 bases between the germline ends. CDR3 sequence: CASGGRNTGELFF. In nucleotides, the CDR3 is TGTGCCAGCGGGGGGAGGAACACCGGGGAGCTGTTTTTT.

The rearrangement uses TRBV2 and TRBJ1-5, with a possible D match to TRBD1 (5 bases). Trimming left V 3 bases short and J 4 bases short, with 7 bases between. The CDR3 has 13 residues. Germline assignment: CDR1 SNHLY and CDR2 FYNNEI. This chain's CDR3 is CASSEGRNQPQHF. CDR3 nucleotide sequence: TGTGCCAGCAGTGAGGGGCGGAATCAGCCCCAGCATTTT.

The CDR3 DNA sequence: TGCGCCAGCAGCTTGGTCGGCGGGACCTATGAAAAACTGTTTTTT. As protein: CASSLVGGTYEKLFF. J is TRBJ1-4 and V is TRBV5-1, with a possible D match to TRBD1 (5 bases). In germline, CDR1 is SGHRS, CDR2 YFSETQ. Trimming took 0 bases from V and 6 from J, leaving 12 bases between them. The CDR3 is 15 amino acids. Based on the CDR3 plus reference TRBV5-1 and TRBJ1-4, the full variable domain is KAGVTQTPRYLIKTRGQQVTLSCSPISGHRSVSWYQQTPGQGLQFLFEYFSETQRNKGNFPGRFSGRQFSNSRSEMNVSTLELGDSALYLCASSLVGGTYEKLFFGSGTQLSVL.

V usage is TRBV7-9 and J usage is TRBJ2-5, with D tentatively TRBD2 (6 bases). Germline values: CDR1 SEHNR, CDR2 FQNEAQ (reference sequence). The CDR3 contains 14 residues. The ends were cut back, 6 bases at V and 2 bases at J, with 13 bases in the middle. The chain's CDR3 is CASSISGLQETQYF. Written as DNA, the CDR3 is TGTGCCAGCAGTATTAGCGGACTACAAGAGACCCAGTACTTC.

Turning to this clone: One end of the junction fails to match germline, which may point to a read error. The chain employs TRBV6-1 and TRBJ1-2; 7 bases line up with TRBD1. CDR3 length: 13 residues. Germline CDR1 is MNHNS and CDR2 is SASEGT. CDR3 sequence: CASREGGPESYTF. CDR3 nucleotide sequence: TGTGCCAGCAGAGAAGGGGGCCCGGAGAGCTACACCTTC.

CDR3 region: CASSQHRGSNYEQYF. The CDR3 DNA follows: TGTGCCAGCAGCCAACACAGGGGGTCGAACTACGAGCAGTACTTC. V usage is TRBV14 and J usage is TRBJ2-7; 8 nucleotides align to TRBD1. The length of the CDR3 is 15 residues. Trimming took 2 bases from V and 3 from J; bases not matched to a gene: 6. Germline V gene data show CDR1 as SGHDN and CDR2 as FVKESK.

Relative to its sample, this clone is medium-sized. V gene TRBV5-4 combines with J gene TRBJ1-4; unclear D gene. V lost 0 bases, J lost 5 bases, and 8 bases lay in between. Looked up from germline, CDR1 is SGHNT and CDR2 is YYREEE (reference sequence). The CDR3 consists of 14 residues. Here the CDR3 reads CASSLDSRNEKLFF. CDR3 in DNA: TGTGCCAGCAGCTTGGACAGTCGGAATGAAAAACTGTTTTTT.

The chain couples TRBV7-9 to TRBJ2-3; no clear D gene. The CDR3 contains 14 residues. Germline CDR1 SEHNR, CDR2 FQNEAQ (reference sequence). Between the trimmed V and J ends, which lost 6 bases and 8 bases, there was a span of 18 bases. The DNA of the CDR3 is TGTGCCAGCAGTGCACCTACCACACGAGCTACGCAGTATTTT. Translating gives CASSAPTTRATQYF.

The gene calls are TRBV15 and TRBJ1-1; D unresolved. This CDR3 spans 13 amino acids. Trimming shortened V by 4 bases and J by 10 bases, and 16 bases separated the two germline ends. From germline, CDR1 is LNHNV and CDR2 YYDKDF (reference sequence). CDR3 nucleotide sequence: TGTGCCACCAGCACCGTGGAGGGAGGGAGAGCTTTCTTT. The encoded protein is CATSTVEGGRAFF.

CDR3 in DNA: TGCGCCTCGCAGGGGACAGGATACACCGGGGAGCTGTTTTTT. The encoded protein is CASQGTGYTGELFF. The chain joins TRBV10-1 to TRBJ2-2; the match to TRBD1 covers 8 bases. There are 14 residues in the CDR3. Trimming at V came to 11 bases and at J to 3 bases, leaving 8 bases not matched to a gene. In germline, CDR1 is WNHNN, CDR2 SYGVQD (reference sequence).

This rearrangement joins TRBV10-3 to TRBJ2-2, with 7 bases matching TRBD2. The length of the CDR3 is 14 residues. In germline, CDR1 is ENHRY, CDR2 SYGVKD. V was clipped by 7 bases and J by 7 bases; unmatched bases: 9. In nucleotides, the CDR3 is TGTGCCATCAAACAGGCGGGGGAGGTCGGGGAGCTGTTTTTT. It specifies CAIKQAGEVGELFF.

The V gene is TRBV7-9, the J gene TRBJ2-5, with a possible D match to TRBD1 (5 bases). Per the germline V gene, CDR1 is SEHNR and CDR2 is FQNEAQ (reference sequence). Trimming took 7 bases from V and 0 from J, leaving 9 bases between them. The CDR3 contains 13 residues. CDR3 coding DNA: TGTGCCAGCATTGGGGCTAACCAAGAGACCCAGTACTTC. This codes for CASIGANQETQYF.

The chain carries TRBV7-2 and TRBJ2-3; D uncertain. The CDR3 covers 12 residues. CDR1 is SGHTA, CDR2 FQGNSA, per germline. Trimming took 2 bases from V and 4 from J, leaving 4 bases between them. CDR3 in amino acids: CASSLNPDTQYF. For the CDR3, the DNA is TGTGCCAGCAGCTTAAACCCAGATACGCAGTATTTT.

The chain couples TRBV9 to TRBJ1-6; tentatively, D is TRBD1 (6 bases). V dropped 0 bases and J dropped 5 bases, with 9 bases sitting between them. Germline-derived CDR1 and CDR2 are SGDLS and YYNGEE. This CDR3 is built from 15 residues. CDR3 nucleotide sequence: TGTGCCAGCAGCGTAGAGGGACATCATAATTCACCCCTCCACTTT. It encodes CASSVEGHHNSPLHF.

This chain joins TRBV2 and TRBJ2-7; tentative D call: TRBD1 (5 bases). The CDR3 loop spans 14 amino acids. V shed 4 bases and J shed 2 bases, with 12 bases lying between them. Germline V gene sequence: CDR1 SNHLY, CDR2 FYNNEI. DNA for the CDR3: TGTGCCAGCAGTGTGACAGTTCTTGCCTACGAGCAGTACTTC. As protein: CASSVTVLAYEQYF.

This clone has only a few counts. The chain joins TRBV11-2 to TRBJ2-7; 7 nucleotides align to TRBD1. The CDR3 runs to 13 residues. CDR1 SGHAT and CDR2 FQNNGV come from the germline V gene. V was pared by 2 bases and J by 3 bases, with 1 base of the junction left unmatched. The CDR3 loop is CASSLRQGYEQYF. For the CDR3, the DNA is TGTGCCAGCAGCTTACGACAGGGCTACGAGCAGTACTTC.

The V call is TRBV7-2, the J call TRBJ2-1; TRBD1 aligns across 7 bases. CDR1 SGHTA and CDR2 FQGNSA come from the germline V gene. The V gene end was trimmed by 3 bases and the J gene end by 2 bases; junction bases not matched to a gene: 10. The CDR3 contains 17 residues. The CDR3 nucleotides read TGTGCCAGCAGCTTGACGGGACAGCAGATACCCTACAATGAGCAGTTCTTC. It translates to CASSLTGQQIPYNEQFF.

CDR3 region: CASSLEGPLRQQYF. DNA for the CDR3: TGTGCCAGCAGCTTAGAAGGCCCTCTTAGACAGCAGTACTTC. V and J are TRBV7-2 and TRBJ2-7; D is uncertain. Trimming took off 1 base at V and 8 bases at J, with 15 bases between the two ends. This CDR3 contains 14 residues. Per germline, CDR1 SGHTA and CDR2 FQGNSA.

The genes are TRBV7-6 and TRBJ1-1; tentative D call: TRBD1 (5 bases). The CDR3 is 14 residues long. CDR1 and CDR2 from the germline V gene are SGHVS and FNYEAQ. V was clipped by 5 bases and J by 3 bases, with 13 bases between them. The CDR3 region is CASSPQGWHTEAFF. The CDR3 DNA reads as TGTGCCAGCAGCCCCCAGGGTTGGCACACTGAAGCTTTCTTT.

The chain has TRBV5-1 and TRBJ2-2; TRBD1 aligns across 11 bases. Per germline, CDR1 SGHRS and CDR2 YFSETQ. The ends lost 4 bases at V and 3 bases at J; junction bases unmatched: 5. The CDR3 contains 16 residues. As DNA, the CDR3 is TGCGCCAGCAGCCGGACAGGGGGCCTCGACACCGGGGAGCTGTTTTTT. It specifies CASSRTGGLDTGELFF.